This T cell receptor (beta chain) was sequenced for a study of blood T cells in healthy people across ages. Primed by a sample-barcoded 5' primer and a J-beta primer mix, a second PCR proceeded for about 7 to 11 cycles. TCRdb independently ran MiXCR on the 5' RACE reads; one entry per CDR3 protein. The sample gives around 1,800,000 distinct CDR3 sequences, approximately 40% of which show up once; 23% is in the top ten. The sequenced sample consisted of blood. The TCR was taken from a human donor in good health.

The CDR3 nucleotides read TGCAGCGTTGAAGGTCCGGGGGAAAAACTGTTTTTT. Translated, it gives CSVEGPGEKLFF. V usage is TRBV29-1 and J usage is TRBJ1-4; no clear D gene. The CDR3 totals 12 residues. V was clipped by 1 base and J by 8 bases, with 8 bases between them. Germline V gene data show CDR1 as SQVTM and CDR2 as ANQGSEA.